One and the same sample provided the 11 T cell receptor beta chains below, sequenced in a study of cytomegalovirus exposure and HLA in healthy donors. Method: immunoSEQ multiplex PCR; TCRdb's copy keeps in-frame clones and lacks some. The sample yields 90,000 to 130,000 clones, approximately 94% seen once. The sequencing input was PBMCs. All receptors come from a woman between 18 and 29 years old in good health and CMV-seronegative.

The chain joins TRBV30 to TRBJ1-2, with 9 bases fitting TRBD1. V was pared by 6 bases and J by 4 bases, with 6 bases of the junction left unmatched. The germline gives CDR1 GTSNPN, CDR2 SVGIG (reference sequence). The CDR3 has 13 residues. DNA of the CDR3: TGTGCCTGTTTAGACAGGGGGGCCTATGGCTACACCTTC. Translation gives CACLDRGAYGYTF.

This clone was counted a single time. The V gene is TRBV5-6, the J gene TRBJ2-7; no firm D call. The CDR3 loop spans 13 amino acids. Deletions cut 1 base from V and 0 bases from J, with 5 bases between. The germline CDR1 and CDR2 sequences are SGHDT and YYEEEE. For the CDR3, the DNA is TGTGCCAGCAGCTTGTCTAGCTCCTACGAGCAGTACTTC. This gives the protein CASSLSSSYEQYF. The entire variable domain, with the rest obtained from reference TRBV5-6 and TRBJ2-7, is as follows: DAGVTQSPTHLIKTRGQQVTLRCSPKSGHDTVSWYQQALGQGPQFIFQYYEEEERQRGNFPDRFSGHQFPNYSSELNVNALLLGDSALYLCASSLSSSYEQYFGPGTRLTVT.

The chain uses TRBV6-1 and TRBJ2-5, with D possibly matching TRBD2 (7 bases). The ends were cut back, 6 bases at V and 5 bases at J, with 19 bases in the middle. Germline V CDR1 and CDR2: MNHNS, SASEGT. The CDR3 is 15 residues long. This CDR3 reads CASRSLGGAGETQYF. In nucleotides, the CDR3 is TGTGCCAGCAGAAGCTTGGGGGGGGCGGGGGAGACCCAGTACTTC.

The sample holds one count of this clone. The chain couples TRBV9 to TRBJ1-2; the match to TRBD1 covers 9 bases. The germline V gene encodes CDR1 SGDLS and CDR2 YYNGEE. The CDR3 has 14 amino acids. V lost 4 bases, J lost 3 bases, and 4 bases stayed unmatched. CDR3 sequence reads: CASSTQGAYYGYTF. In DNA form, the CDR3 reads TGTGCCAGCAGCACACAGGGGGCGTACTATGGCTACACCTTC.

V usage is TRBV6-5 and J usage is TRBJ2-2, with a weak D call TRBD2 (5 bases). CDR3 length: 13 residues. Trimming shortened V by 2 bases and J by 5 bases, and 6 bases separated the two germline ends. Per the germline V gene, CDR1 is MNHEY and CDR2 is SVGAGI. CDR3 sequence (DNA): TGTGCCAGCAGTTACCCGGGGACCGGGGAGCTGTTTTTT. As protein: CASSYPGTGELFF.

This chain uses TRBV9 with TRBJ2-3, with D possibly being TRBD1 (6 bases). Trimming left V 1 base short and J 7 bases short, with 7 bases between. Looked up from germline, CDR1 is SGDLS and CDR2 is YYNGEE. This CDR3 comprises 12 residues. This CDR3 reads CASSVQGNTQYF. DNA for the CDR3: TGTGCCAGCAGCGTACAGGGGAATACGCAGTATTTT.

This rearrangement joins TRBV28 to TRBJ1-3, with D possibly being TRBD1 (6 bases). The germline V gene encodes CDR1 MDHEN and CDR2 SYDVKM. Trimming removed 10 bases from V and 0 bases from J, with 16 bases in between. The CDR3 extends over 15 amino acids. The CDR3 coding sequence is TGTGCCACCAGGGGTCAGGGAAGCTCTGGAAACACCATATATTTT. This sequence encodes CATRGQGSSGNTIYF.

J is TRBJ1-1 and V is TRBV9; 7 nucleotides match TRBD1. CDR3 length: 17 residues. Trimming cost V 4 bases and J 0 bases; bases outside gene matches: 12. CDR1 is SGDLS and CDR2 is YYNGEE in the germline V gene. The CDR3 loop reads CASSSTGTEALNTEAFF. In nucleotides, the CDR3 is TGTGCCAGCAGCTCTACCGGGACAGAAGCCTTGAACACTGAAGCTTTCTTT.

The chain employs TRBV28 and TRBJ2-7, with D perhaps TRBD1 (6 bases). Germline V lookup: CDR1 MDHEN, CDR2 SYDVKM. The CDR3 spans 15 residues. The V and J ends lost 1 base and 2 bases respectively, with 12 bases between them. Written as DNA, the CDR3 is TGTGCCAGCAGTTTATACGACAGGATAGCCTACGAGCAGTACTTC. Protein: CASSLYDRIAYEQYF.

CDR3 in amino acids: CASSELQVFSYEQYF. CDR3 sequence (DNA): TGTGCCAGCAGTGAACTACAGGTTTTCTCCTACGAGCAGTACTTC. This rearrangement joins TRBV6-1 to TRBJ2-7; a weak D match, TRBD1 (5 bases). Trimming left V 2 bases short and J 0 bases short, with 11 bases between. CDR3 size: 15 residues. CDR1 MNHNS and CDR2 SASEGT come from the germline V gene.

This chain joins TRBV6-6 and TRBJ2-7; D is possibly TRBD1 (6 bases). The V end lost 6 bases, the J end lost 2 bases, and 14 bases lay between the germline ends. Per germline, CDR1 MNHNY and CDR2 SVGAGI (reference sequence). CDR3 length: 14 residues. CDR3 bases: TGTGCCAGCAGACCGGGACAAATAACCTACGAGCAGTACTTC. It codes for CASRPGQITYEQYF.